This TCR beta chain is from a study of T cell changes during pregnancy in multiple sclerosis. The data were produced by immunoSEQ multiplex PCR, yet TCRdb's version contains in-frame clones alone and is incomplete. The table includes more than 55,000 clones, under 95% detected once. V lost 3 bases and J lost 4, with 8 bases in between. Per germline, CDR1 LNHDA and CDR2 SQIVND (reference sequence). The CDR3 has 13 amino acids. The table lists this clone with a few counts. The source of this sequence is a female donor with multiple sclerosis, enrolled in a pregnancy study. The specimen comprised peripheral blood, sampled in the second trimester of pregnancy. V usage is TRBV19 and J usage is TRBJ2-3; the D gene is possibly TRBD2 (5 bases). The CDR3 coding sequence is TGTGCCAGTAGTATCCCCGGGGCAGATACGCAGTATTTT. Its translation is CASSIPGADTQYF.